This record concerns one T cell receptor beta chain sequence. The sample belongs to a study of blood T cell repertoires in COVID-19. About the research overall: Samples taken during acute and convalescent COVID-19 were collected in the United States, Italy and Spain.

The CDR3 extends over 14 amino acids. Germline V gives CDR1 SGHAT, CDR2 FQNNGV. Trimming removed 7 bases at V and 0 bases at J, with 12 bases between. Per the authors' pipeline: Researchers report that nucleated cell counts were estimated from reference gene primer amplification. TCRdb keeps only in-frame clones here, not all; method: immunoSEQ multiplex PCR. The DNA was the basis for D and trimming; V, J and clone size are from that table. This table has around 130,000 clones, 84% appearing once. The source material was peripheral blood. The sequence was collected from a human donor in a cohort sampled during active COVID-19. The chain is built from TRBV11-2 and TRBJ1-1; tentatively, D is TRBD1 (5 bases). The CDR3 nucleotides read TGTGCCAGCACCGGGGGGGTAATGAACACTGAAGCTTTCTTT. Protein sequence: CASTGGVMNTEAFF.